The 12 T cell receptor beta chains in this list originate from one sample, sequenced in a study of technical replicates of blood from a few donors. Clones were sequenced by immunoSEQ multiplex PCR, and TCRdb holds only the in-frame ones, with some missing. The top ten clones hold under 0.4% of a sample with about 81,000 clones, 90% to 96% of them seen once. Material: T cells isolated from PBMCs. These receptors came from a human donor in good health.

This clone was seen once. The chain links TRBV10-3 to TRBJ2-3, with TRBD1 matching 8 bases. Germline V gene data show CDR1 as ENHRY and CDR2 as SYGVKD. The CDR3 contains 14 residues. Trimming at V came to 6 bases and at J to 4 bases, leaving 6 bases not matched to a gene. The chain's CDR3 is CAIRAGGASDTQYF. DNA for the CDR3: TGTGCCATCAGGGCAGGGGGCGCATCAGATACGCAGTATTTT.

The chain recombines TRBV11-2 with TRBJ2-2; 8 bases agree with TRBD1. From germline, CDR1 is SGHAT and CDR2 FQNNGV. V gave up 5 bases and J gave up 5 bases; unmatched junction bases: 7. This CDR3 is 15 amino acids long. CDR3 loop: CASSRTGGRTGELFF. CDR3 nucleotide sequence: TGTGCCAGCAGCCGTACAGGGGGTAGAACCGGGGAGCTGTTTTTT.

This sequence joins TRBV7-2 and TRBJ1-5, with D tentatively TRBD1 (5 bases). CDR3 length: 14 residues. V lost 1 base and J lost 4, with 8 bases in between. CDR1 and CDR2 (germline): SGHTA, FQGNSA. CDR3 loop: CASSLEGMNQPQHF. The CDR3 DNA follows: TGTGCCAGCAGCTTAGAGGGGATGAATCAGCCCCAGCATTTT.

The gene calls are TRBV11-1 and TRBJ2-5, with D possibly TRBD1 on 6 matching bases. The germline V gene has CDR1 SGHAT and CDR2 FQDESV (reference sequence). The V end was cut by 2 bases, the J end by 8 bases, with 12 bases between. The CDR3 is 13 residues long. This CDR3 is CASSLYREGTQYF. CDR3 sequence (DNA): TGTGCCAGCAGCTTATACAGGGAAGGCACCCAGTACTTC. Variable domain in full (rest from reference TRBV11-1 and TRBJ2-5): EAEVAQSPRYKITEKSQAVAFWCDPISGHATLYWYRQILGQGPELLVQFQDESVVDDSQLPKDRFSAERLKGVDSTLKIQPAELGDSAMYLCASSLYREGTQYFGPGTRLLVL.

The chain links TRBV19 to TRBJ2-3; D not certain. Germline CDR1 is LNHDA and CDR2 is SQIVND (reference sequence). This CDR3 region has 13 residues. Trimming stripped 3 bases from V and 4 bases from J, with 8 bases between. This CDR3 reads CASSIGRSDTQYF. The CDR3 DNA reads TGTGCCAGTAGTATCGGCAGGTCAGATACGCAGTATTTT. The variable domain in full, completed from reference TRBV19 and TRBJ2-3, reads DGGITQSPKYLFRKEGQNVTLSCEQNLNHDAMYWYRQDPGQGLRLIYYSQIVNDFQKGDIAEGYSVSREKKESFPLTVTSAQKNPTAFYLCASSIGRSDTQYFGPGTRLTVL.

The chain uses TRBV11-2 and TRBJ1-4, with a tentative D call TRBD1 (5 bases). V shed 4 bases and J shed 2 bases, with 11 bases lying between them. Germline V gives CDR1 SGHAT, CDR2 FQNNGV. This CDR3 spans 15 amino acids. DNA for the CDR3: TGTGCCAGCAGCTCGCACAGGTCTACTAATGAAAAACTGTTTTTT. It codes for CASSSHRSTNEKLFF.

CDR3 DNA: TGTGCCAGCAGCTTTTTGGCGGGAGCTGGAAACACCATATATTTT. This sequence encodes CASSFLAGAGNTIYF. This chain connects TRBV5-6 to TRBJ1-3; D is ambiguous. Looked up from germline, CDR1 is SGHDT and CDR2 is YYEEEE. There are 15 residues in the CDR3. The ends were cut back, 2 bases at V and 2 bases at J, with 11 bases in the middle.

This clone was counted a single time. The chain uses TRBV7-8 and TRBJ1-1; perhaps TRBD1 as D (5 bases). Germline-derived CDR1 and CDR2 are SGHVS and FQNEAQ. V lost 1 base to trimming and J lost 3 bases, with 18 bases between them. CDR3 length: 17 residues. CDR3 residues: CASSLGGGLDWDTEAFF. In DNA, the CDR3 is TGTGCCAGCAGCTTAGGGGGGGGACTGGATTGGGACACTGAAGCTTTCTTT.

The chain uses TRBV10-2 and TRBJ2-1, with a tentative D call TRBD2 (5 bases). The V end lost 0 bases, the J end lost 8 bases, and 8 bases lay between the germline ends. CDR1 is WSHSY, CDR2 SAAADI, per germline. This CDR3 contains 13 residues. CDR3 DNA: TGCGCCAGCAGTGAGTCAACGGGATATGAGCAGTTCTTC. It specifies CASSESTGYEQFF.

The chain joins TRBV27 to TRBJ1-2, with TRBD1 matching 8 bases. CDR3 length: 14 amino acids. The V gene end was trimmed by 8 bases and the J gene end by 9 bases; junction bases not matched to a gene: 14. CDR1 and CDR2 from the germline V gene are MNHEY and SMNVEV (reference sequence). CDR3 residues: CASAGTGFSSRYTF. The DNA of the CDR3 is TGTGCCAGCGCTGGGACAGGCTTCTCTTCTCGCTACACCTTC.

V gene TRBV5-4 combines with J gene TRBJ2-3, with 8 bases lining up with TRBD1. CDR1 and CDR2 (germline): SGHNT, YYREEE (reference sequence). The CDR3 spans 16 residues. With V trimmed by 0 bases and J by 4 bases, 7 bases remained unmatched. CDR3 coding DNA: TGTGCCAGCAGCTTGGAGACAGGGGTATCGGCAGATACGCAGTATTTT. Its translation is CASSLETGVSADTQYF.

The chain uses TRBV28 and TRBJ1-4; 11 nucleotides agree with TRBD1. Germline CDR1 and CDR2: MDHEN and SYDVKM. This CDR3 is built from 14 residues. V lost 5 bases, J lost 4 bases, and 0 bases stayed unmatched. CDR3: CASSGTGGNEKLFF. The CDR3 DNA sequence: TGTGCCAGCAGTGGGACAGGGGGTAATGAAAAACTGTTTTTT.